This entry concerns a single T cell receptor beta chain. What this receptor recognizes is not known. Base qualities were left out, and no much larger clone turns up one base away. The intended sense of this specimen's time point label: baseline before oral tofacitinib. From alopecia areata patients, peripheral blood was collected along with lesional scalp punch biopsies. PBMCs were isolated by density centrifugation and stained for CD3, CD4 and CD8, and CD4+ and CD8+ T cells were sorted on a FACSAria. Library preparation was by the immunoSEQ multiplex PCR assay. RNA was extracted from all samples and reverse transcribed into cDNA as template for TCR sequencing. First-strand cDNA was synthesized with SuperScript III using a 2:1 mix of oligo-dT and random hexamers. A synthetic immune receptor repertoire was used to measure amplification bias, and any remaining bias was corrected computationally. Per the source publication's procedure: After raw reads were preprocessed to remove errors, the CDR3 was defined following IMGT conventions as running from the conserved cysteine to phenylalanine. Clonality was computed by normalizing Shannon entropy by log2 of the number of productive unique TCRs and subtracting the result from 1. CD4 or CD8 identity of scalp clones was inferred by cross-referencing scalp TCRbeta sequences with sorted blood CD4 and CD8 repertoires. In TCRdb, the immuneACCESS table is reduced to in-frame sequences with V and J assigned. These tables do not hold every clone; where another copy was compared, an unresolved V gene accounts for under half, and the others remain unexplained. D and trimming come from the DNA, and the V and J calls and clone size come from that table. This sample gives about 250,000 clones in total; about two thirds of them show up just once. Around 1.2% of the sample is held by the ten biggest clonotypes.

These data are taken from a study of CD8+ T cells in alopecia areata (dated by TCRdb to between 2017 and 2018). Regarding the complete study: Treated patients were enrolled in an open-label pilot trial of oral tofacitinib at 5 to 10 mg twice daily for moderate-to-severe alopecia areata. Tofacitinib was administered for 6 to 18 months, and 6 months of follow-up off drug were then conducted to assess delayed response and recurrence. In both human patients and the C3H/HeJ mouse model, the study applied high-throughput TCRbeta sequencing to look at T cell clonal expansion in alopecia areata. Human TCRbeta sequencing covered scalp tissue and sorted CD4+ and CD8+ peripheral blood T cells from patchy and totalis/universalis alopecia areata patients and healthy controls. Patients on tofacitinib were biopsied at baseline and after 4 and 24 weeks of treatment, and several of the patients also had a later scalp biopsy. Scalp clonality was compared across normal scalp (n=4), patchy alopecia areata scalp (n=8), and alopecia totalis/universalis scalp (n=8). The RNA source kit depended on sample type: the PAXgene miRNA kit for fixed scalp, the miRNeasy kit for PBMCs, and the RNeasy kit for mouse skin. immunoSEQ multiplex PCR using 35 Vbeta forward primers and 13 Jbeta reverse primers was used to amplify TCRbeta CDR3 regions.

Points the paper makes about the study in general: Scalp TCR repertoire analysis is complicated because resident alphabeta T cells in normal human skin are also sequenced, whereas mouse skin is dominated by gammadelta T cells. Shared TCR sequences between patients were less evident than in mice, which may be partly attributable to HLA diversity in the patient population. Lesional scalp, especially in alopecia totalis/universalis, showed higher clonality and more expanded CD8+ clones than normal scalp, suggesting antigenic drive.

The sequence came from a human donor with alopecia areata. The source material was CD4+ T cells sorted from blood, sampled at week 0.

The nucleotide sequence reads as follows: TGCAGCGTTGCAATACTAGGCACAGATACGCAGTATTTT. Its coded protein is CSVAILGTDTQYF. The rearranged segments are TRBV29-1 and TRBJ2-3; TRBD2 is a possible D gene, resting on 5 matching bases. Trimming takes 4 bases from V and 1 base from J, and the germline ends sit 9 bases apart. Counted from cysteine to phenylalanine, this CDR3 has 13 amino acids. This entry keeps only the CDR3 DNA: 39 bases, framed from base 1. CDR1 and CDR2, per the germline V gene, are SQVTM and ANQGSEA.